A single count supports the clone carrying this TCR beta chain. Authors' data handling: Scientists estimated how many nucleated cells there were by amplifying reference gene primers. Sequencing was performed with immunoSEQ multiplex PCR; in TCRdb, only in-frame clones are kept and a portion is missing. For V, J and clone size, that table is used; D and trimming come from the DNA. The sample lists roughly 50,000 clones, 90% seen once, with about 4% in the top ten. These data originate in a study of blood T cell repertoires in COVID-19. About the research overall: The samples span acute and convalescent COVID-19 from the United States, Italy and Spain. From T cells, B-cell-depleted T cells, or PBMCs came the material, which was cDNA or gDNA.

The ends lost 5 bases at V and 5 bases at J; junction bases unmatched: 6. The CDR3 has 15 residues. Germline V gene lookup returns CDR1 MNHNY and CDR2 SVGAGI (reference sequence). The sequencing input was peripheral blood. This clonotype was sampled from a man aged 50 to 60 with acute or convalescent COVID-19. The chain uses TRBV6-6 and TRBJ1-5, with 10 bases that match TRBD1. The CDR3 loop reads CASSDRGQGDQPQHF. The DNA for the CDR3 is TGTGCCAGCAGTGACAGGGGGCAAGGGGATCAGCCCCAGCATTTT.